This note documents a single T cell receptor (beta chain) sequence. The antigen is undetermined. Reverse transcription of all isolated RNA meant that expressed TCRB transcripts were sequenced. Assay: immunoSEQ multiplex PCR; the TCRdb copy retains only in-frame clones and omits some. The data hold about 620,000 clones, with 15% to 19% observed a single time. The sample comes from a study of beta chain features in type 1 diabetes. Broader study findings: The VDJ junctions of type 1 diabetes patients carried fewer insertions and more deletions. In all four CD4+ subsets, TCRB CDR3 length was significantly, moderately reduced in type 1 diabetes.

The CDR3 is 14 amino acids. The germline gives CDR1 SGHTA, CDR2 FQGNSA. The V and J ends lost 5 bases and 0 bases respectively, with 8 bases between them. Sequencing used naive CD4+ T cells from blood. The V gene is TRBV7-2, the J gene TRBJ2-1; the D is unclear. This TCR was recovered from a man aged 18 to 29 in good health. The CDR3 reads CASSLLSSYNEQFF. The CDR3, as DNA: TGTGCCAGCAGCCTCCTTAGCTCCTACAATGAGCAGTTCTTC.